The source of this TCR beta chain is a study of CD8 T cells in ankylosing spondylitis. The CDR3 has 14 amino acids. The V end lost 6 bases, the J end lost 2 bases, and 12 bases lay between the germline ends. TCRdb re-called the 5' RACE reads with MiXCR, one entry per CDR3 protein. In the table there are 150,000 to 200,000 distinct CDR3 sequences, 18% of which are singletons. This clonotype appeared many times. The sequence was collected from a male donor aged 5 to 30 with ankylosing spondylitis or in good health (not recorded which). This sequence joins TRBV12-3 or TRBV12-4 and TRBJ2-3; D possibly corresponds to TRBD2 (6 bases). Sequenced sample: blood, either unsorted or a sorted T cell fraction (not recorded which). CDR3 DNA sequence: TGTGCCAGCAGACCCCTAGCGTCCACAGATACGCAGTATTTT. Encoded protein: CASRPLASTDTQYF.